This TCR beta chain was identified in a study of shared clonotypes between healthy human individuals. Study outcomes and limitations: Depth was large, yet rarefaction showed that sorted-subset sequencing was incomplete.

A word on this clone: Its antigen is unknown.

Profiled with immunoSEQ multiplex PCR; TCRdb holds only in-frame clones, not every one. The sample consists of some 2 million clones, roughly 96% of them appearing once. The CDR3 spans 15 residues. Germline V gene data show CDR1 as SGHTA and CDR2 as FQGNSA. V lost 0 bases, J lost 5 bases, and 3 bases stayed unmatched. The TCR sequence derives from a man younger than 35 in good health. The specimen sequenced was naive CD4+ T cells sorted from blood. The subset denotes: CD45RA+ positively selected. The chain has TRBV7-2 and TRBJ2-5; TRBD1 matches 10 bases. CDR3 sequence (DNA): TGTGCCAGCAGCTTAGCAGGGACAGGGGCGGAGACCCAGTACTTC. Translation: CASSLAGTGAETQYF.